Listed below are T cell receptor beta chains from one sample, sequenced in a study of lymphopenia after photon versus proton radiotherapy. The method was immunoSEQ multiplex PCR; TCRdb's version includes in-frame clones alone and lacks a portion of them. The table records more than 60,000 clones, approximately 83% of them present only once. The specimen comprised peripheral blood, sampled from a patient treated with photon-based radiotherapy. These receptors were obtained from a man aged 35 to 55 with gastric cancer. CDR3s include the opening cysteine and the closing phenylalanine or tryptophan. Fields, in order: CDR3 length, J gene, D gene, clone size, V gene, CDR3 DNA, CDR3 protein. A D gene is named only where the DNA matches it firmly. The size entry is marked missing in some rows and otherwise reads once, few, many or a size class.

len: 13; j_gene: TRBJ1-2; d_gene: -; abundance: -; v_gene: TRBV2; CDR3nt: TGTGCCAGCAGTGAAGGGTCCAACCATGGCTACACCTTC; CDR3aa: CASSEGSNHGYTF
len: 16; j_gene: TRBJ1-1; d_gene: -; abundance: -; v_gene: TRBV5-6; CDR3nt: TGTGCCAGCAGCTTGTTGAGCGGCTTGGGGGCCACTGAAGCTTTCTTT; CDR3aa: CASSLLSGLGATEAFF
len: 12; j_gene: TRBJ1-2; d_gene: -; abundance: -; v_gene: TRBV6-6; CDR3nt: TGTGCCAGCTCGATCCGAAGAGATGGCTACACCTTC; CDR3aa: CASSIRRDGYTF
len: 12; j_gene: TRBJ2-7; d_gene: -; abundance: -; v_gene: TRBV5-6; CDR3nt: TGTGCCAGCAGCTTGGCGACGGGCGAGCAGTACTTC; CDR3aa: CASSLATGEQYF
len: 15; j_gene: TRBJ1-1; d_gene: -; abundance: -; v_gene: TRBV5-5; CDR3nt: TGTGCCAGCAGCTTGGGACCGCGGGGCGACACTGAAGCTTTCTTT; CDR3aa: CASSLGPRGDTEAFF
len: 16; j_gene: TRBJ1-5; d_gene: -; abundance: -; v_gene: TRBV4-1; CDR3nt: TGCGCCAGCAGCCGTCAGGGTTTTAGGAGCAATCAGCCCCAGCATTTT; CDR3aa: CASSRQGFRSNQPQHF
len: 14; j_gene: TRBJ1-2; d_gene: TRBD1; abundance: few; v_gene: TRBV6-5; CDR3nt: TGTGCCAGCGGGGCAGGACAGGGGGCGTATGGCTACACCTTC; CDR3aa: CASGAGQGAYGYTF
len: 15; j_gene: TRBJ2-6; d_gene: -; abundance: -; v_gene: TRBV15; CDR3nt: TGTGCCACCAGCAGAGGGGGGGCTGGGGCCAACGTCCTGACTTTC; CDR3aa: CATSRGGAGANVLTF
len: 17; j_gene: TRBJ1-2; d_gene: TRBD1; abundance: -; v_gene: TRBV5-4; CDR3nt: TGTGCCAGCAGCTTGGAGGGGGCCAGGGGGCTTGGCTATGGCTACACCTTC; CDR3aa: CASSLEGARGLGYGYTF
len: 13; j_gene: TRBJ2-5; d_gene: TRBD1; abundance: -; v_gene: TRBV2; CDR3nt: TGTGCCAGCAGTTTGGACAGGCGGGAGACCCAGTACTTC; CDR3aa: CASSLDRRETQYF
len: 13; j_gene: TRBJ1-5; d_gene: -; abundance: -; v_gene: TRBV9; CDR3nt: TGTGCCAGCAGCGTAGATGGCAATCAGCCCCAGCATTTT; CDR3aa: CASSVDGNQPQHF
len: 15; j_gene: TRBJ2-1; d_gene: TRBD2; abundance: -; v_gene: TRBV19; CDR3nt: TGTGCCAGTTCCGAGACTAGCGGGGGGGTGGATGAGCAGTTCTTC; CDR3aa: CASSETSGGVDEQFF
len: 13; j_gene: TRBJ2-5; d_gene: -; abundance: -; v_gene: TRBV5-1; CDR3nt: TGCGCCAGCAGAGTAGAGGGCTGGGAGACCCAGTACTTC; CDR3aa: CASRVEGWETQYF
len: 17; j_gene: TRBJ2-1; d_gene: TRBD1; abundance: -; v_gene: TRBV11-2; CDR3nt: TGTGCCAGCAGCTTACTGGTGTCAGGGGGCAACTACAATGAGCAGTTCTTC; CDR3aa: CASSLLVSGGNYNEQFF
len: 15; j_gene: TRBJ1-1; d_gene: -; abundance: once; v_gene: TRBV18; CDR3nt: TGTGCCAGCTCACCAAGGGAACTGATGAACACTGAAGCTTTCTTT; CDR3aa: CASSPRELMNTEAFF
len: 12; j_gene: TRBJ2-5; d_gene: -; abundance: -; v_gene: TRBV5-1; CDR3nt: TGCGCCAGCAGCTTGGACTTCGAGACCCAGTACTTC; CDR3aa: CASSLDFETQYF
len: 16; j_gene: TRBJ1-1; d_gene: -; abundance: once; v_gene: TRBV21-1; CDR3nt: TGTGCCAGCAGCAAAGTGGGGGACCCCATGAACACTGAAGCTTTCTTT; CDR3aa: CASSKVGDPMNTEAFF
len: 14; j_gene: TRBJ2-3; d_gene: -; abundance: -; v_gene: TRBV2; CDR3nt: TGTGCCAGCAGTAAACAGGGAGGGACAGATACGCAGTATTTT; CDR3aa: CASSKQGGTDTQYF
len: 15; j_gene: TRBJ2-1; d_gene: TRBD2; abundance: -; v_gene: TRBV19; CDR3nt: TGTGCCAGTAGTCCGGGACTAGCGGATAACAATGAGCAGTTCTTC; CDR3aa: CASSPGLADNNEQFF
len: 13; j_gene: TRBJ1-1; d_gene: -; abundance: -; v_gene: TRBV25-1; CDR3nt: TGTGCCAGCAGTAGTGGGTTGGAAGGGGGAGCTTTCTTT; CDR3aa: CASSSGLEGGAFF
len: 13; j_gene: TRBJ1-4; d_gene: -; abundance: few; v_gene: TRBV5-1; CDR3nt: TGCGCCAGCAAACGGGACACGGGTGAAAAACTGTTTTTT; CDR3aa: CASKRDTGEKLFF
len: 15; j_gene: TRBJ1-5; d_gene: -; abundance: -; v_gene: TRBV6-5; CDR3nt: TGTGCCAGCAGTTACGACGGACAGAGCAATCAGCCCCAGCATTTT; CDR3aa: CASSYDGQSNQPQHF
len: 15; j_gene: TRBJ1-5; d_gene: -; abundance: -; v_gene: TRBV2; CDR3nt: TGTGCCAGCAGTGAAGGACTGTCTGGAAATCAGCCCCAGCATTTT; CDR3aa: CASSEGLSGNQPQHF
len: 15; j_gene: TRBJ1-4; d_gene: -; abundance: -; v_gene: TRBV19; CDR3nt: TGTGCCAGTAGTATTTTTGTGGCCGTGGGTGAAAAACTGTTTTTT; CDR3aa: CASSIFVAVGEKLFF
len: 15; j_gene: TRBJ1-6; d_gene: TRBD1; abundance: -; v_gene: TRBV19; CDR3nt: TGTGCCAGTAGCCCACTGGACAGGGAGAATTCACCCCTCCACTTT; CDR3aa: CASSPLDRENSPLHF
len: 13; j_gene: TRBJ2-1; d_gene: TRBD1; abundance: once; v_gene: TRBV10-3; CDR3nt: TGTGCCATAGGGACAGTTTCCTACAATGAGCAGTTCTTC; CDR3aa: CAIGTVSYNEQFF
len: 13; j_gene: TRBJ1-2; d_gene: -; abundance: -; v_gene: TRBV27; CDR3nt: TGTGCCAGCAGTTTATCTACCGGGACAGGCTACACCTTC; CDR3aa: CASSLSTGTGYTF
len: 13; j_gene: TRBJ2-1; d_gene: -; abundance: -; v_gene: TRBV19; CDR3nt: TGTGCCAGTAGTATAGAAACGGGGGCGAAGCAGTTCTTC; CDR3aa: CASSIETGAKQFF
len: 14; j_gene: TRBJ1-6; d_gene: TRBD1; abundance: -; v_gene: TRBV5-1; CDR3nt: TGCGCCAGCAGCAGGGGGACAGGGGCCTTCCCCCTCCACTTT; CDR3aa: CASSRGTGAFPLHF
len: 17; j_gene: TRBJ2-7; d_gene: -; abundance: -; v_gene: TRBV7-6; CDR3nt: TGTGCCAGCAGCTTAGTTGAGGGTCCCAGGGGCCTAGCGGAGCAGTACTTC; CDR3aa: CASSLVEGPRGLAEQYF
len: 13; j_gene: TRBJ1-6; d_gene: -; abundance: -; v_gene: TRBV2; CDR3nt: TGTGCCAGTCGCCAGGTCCTCAATTCACCCCTCCACTTT; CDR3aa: CASRQVLNSPLHF
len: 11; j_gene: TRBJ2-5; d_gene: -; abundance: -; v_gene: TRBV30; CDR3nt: TGTGCCTTCCGACGGCTGGAGACCCAGTACTTC; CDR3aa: CAFRRLETQYF
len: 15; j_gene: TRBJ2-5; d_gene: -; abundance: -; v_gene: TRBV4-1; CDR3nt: TGCGCCAGCAGCCCGAGCCTGGCTAACCAAGAGACCCAGTACTTC; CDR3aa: CASSPSLANQETQYF
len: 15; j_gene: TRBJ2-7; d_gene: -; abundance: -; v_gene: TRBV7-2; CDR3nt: TGTGCCAGCAGCTTAGTTGCGGCGAGCTCCTACGAGCAGTACTTC; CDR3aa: CASSLVAASSYEQYF
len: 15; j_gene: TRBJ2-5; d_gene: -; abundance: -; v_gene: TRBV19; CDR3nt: TGTGCCAGTAGTATAGGGGTTAGGGAAGAAGAGACCCAGTACTTC; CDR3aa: CASSIGVREEETQYF
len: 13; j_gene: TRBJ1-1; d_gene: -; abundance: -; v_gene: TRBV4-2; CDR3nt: TGTGCCAGCAGCCAAGTTCGCAACACTGAAGCTTTCTTT; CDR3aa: CASSQVRNTEAFF
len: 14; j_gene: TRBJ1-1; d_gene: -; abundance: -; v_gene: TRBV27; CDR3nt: TGTGCCAGCAGTACCGACAGACTGAACACTGAAGCTTTCTTT; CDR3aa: CASSTDRLNTEAFF
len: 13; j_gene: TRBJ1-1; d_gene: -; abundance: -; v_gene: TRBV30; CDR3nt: TGTGCCTGGAGGGGCAGCCTCAGGGCTGAAGCTTTCTTT; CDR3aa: CAWRGSLRAEAFF
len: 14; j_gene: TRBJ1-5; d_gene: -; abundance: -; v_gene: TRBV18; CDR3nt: TGTGCCAGCTCACCAGGGTTCAGAAATCAGCCCCAGCATTTT; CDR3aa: CASSPGFRNQPQHF
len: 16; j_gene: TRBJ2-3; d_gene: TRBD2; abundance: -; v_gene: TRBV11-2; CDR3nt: TGTGCCAGCAGCTTAGTTCTAGCGGGGTACACAGATACGCAGTATTTT; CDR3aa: CASSLVLAGYTDTQYF